The 3 T cell receptor beta chains below were found in one sample sequenced in a study of cytomegalovirus exposure and HLA in healthy donors. Use of 60 Vbeta and 13 Jbeta primers characterized the PCR. Generated by immunoSEQ multiplex PCR, the TCRdb table keeps only in-frame clones and is missing some. The table has about 100,000 clones, under 85% seen once; the top ten hold approximately 4.2%. Material: PBMCs. The receptors originated from a male donor in good health and CMV-seronegative.

J is TRBJ2-7 and V is TRBV5-6, with a tentative D call TRBD2 (6 bases). The CDR3 loop spans 13 amino acids. With 4 bases removed from V and 3 bases from J, the gap between germline ends came to 11 bases. Germline V CDR1 and CDR2: SGHDT, YYEEEE. The CDR3 region is CASSPVGGYEQYF. In nucleotides, the CDR3 is TGTGCCAGCAGCCCGGTGGGGGGCTACGAGCAGTACTTC.

This chain links TRBV20-1 with TRBJ2-7; possibly TRBD2 for D (6 bases). Germline V gene sequence: CDR1 DFQATT, CDR2 SNEGSKA (reference sequence). CDR3 length: 11 residues. The V end was cut by 7 bases, the J end by 3 bases, with 10 bases between. CDR3: CSGAGSYEQYF. The CDR3 DNA follows: TGCAGTGGAGCGGGCAGCTACGAGCAGTACTTC.

The chain uses TRBV4-1 and TRBJ2-7; possibly TRBD2 for D (5 bases). V was cut by 4 bases and J by 0 bases, with 13 bases left in between. This CDR3 region has 15 residues. Germline V gives CDR1 MGHRA, CDR2 YSYEKL. CDR3 nucleotide sequence: TGCGCCAGCAGCCCGAACACTAGGAGCTCCTACGAGCAGTACTTC. This sequence encodes CASSPNTRSSYEQYF.